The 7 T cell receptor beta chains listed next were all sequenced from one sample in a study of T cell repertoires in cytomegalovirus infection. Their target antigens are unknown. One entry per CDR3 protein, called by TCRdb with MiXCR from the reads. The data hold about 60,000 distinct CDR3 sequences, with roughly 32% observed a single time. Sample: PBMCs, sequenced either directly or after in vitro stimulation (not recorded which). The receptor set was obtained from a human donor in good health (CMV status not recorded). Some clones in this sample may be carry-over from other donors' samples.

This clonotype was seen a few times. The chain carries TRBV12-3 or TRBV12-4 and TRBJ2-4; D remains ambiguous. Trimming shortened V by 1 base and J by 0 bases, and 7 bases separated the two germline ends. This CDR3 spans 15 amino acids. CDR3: CASSLGPIAKNIQYF. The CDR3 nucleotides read TGTGCCAGCAGTTTAGGCCCTATAGCCAAAAACATTCAGTACTTC.

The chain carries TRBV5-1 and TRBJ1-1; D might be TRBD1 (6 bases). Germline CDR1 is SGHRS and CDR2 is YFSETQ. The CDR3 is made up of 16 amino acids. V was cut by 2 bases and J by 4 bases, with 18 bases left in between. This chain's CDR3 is CASSFGGAGSVTEAFF. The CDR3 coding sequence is TGCGCCAGCAGCTTCGGGGGGGCAGGTTCGGTCACTGAAGCTTTCTTT.

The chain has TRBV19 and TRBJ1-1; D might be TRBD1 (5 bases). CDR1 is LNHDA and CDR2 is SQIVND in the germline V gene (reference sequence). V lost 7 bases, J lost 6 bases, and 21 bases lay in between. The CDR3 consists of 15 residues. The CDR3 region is CASNMGKGLDAEAFF. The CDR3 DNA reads TGTGCCAGTAACATGGGGAAGGGACTCGACGCTGAAGCTTTCTTT.

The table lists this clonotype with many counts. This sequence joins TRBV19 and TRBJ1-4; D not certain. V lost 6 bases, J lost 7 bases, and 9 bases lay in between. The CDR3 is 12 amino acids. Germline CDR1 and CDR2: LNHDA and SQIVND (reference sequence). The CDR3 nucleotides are TGTGCCAGTAGGCGGTCGTCTGAAAAACTGTTTTTT. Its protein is CASRRSSEKLFF.

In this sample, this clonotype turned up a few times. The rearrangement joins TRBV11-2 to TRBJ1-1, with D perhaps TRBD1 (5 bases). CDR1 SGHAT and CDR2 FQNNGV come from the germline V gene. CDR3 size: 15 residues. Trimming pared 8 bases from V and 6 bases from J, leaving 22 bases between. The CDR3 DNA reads TGTGCCAGCCGCTCCAATATGGGGGTGAGGGCTGAAGCTTTCTTT. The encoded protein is CASRSNMGVRAEAFF.

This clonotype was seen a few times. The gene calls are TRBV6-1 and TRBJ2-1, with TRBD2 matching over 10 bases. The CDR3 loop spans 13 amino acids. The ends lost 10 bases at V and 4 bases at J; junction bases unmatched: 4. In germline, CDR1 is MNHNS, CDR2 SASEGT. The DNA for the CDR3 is TGTGCCACTGGACTAGCGGATTACAATGAGCAGTTCTTC. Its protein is CATGLADYNEQFF.

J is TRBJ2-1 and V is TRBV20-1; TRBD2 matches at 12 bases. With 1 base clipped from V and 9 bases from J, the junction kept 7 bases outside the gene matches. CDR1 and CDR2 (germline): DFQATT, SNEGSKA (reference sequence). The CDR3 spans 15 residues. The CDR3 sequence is CSARGTSGANGEQFF. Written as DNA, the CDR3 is TGCAGTGCTAGAGGGACTAGCGGGGCCAATGGTGAGCAGTTCTTC.